The 30 T cell receptor beta chains given below trace back to one sample, sequenced in a study of CD8 T cells in Susac syndrome. Random hexamers served to reverse transcribe about 0.45 to 1 ug RNA. TCRdb re-analysed the immunoSEQ multiplex PCR reads in MiXCR, keeping a single row per CDR3 protein. The sample includes 50,000 to 65,000 distinct CDR3 sequences, more than 90% of them seen just once. Sequencing was performed on CD8+ T cells from PBMCs. These receptors came from a human donor in good health.

This chain joins TRBV4-3 and TRBJ1-1; no firm D call. V was clipped by 5 bases and J by 3 bases, with 4 bases between them. CDR1 and CDR2 (germline): LGHNA, YSLEER. CDR3 size: 11 residues. The CDR3 DNA is TGCGCCAGCAGCAGGGACACTGAAGCTTTCTTT. This codes for CASSRDTEAFF.

The chain recombines TRBV6-1 with TRBJ2-1; 9 bases map to TRBD2. CDR1 is MNHNS and CDR2 is SASEGT in the germline V gene. This CDR3 is built from 15 residues. J was trimmed by 4 bases and V by 5 bases; bases with no gene match: 6. The CDR3 coding sequence is TGTGCCAGCAGTTTAGTAGCGGGGGAGTACAATGAGCAGTTCTTC. Translating it yields CASSLVAGEYNEQFF.

The V gene is TRBV13, the J gene TRBJ2-7; 8 nucleotides line up with TRBD1. Germline values: CDR1 PRHDT, CDR2 FYEKMQ (reference sequence). Losses at the gene ends were 5 bases for V and 7 bases for J; bases not matched to a gene: 10. The CDR3 is made up of 14 amino acids. For the CDR3, the DNA is TGTGCCAGCAGCACCACGGGACAGGTTTGGGAGCAGTACTTC. Protein sequence: CASSTTGQVWEQYF.

This sequence joins TRBV7-9 and TRBJ1-1; D remains unclear. V was shortened by 4 bases and J by 5 bases, with 8 bases between the two germline ends. Germline CDR1 is SEHNR and CDR2 is FQNEAQ (reference sequence). The CDR3 sequence is 12 residues long. In nucleotides, the CDR3 is TGTGCCAGCAGCTCGGCGGGGACTGAAGCTTTCTTT. Translation gives CASSSAGTEAFF.

J is TRBJ2-7 and V is TRBV28, with no clear D. Trimming shortened V by 8 bases and J by 1 base, and 6 bases separated the two germline ends. The germline gives CDR1 MDHEN, CDR2 SYDVKM. There are 11 residues in the CDR3. The CDR3 region is CASSISYEQYF. CDR3 coding DNA: TGTGCCAGCTCCATATCCTACGAGCAGTACTTC.

The CDR3 sequence: CASSGGGNSPLHF. As DNA, the CDR3 is TGTGCCAGCAGTGGAGGGGGAAATTCACCCCTCCACTTT. The chain employs TRBV6-4 and TRBJ1-6; D is possibly TRBD1 (6 bases). Deletions cut 4 bases from V and 7 bases from J, with 8 bases between. The germline gives CDR1 MRHNA, CDR2 SNTAGT. The CDR3 contains 13 residues.

The chain carries TRBV4-1 and TRBJ1-1; perhaps TRBD1 as D (5 bases). Trimming removed 1 base at V and 4 bases at J, with 13 bases between. The CDR3 totals 15 residues. In germline, CDR1 is MGHRA, CDR2 YSYEKL. The CDR3 here is CASSQAQAKGTEAFF. The CDR3 nucleotides read TGCGCCAGCAGCCAAGCACAGGCGAAGGGCACTGAAGCTTTCTTT.

The chain recombines TRBV27 with TRBJ1-1; D gene unclear. The CDR3 totals 13 residues. Trimming removed 6 bases from V and 4 bases from J, with 12 bases in between. Germline values: CDR1 MNHEY, CDR2 SMNVEV (reference sequence). The CDR3 spells CASSDPRFTEAFF. The CDR3 DNA follows: TGTGCCAGCAGCGATCCCAGGTTCACTGAAGCTTTCTTT.

The DNA of the CDR3 is TGTGCCAGCAGTGCCGGGGCAAACACCGGGGAGCTGTTTTTT. Translation gives CASSAGANTGELFF. The chain couples TRBV6-4 to TRBJ2-2; possibly TRBD1 or TRBD2 for D (5 bases each). The CDR3 length is 14 residues. Germline V gene sequence: CDR1 MRHNA, CDR2 SNTAGT. The V end was cut by 4 bases, the J end by 2 bases, with 8 bases between.

This clonotype turned up a few times. The chain uses TRBV29-1 and TRBJ2-1; 10 bases are a match to TRBD1. Germline trimming cut 1 base from V and 0 bases from J; bases unmatched to any gene: 0. The germline V gene encodes CDR1 SQVTM and CDR2 ANQGSEA. The CDR3 is made up of 15 amino acids. The CDR3 loop is CSVEGTGGSYNEQFF. The CDR3 region has the DNA TGCAGCGTTGAAGGGACAGGGGGCTCCTACAATGAGCAGTTCTTC.

The rearrangement joins TRBV27 to TRBJ2-5; no firm D call. Trimming took off 7 bases at V and 2 bases at J, with 14 bases between the two ends. The CDR3 is 14 amino acids. The germline gives CDR1 MNHEY, CDR2 SMNVEV (reference sequence). CDR3 sequence: CASKEIDTQETQYF. The CDR3, as DNA: TGTGCCAGCAAGGAGATCGACACGCAAGAGACCCAGTACTTC.

V gene TRBV2 combines with J gene TRBJ1-2; 10 bases agree with TRBD1. Per the germline V gene, CDR1 is SNHLY and CDR2 is FYNNEI. Trimming removed 6 bases from V and 0 bases from J; junction bases left unmatched: 10. The CDR3 spans 17 residues. This chain's CDR3 is CASRSMDRGKANYGYTF. In nucleotides, the CDR3 is TGTGCCAGCAGGTCTATGGACAGGGGGAAAGCTAACTATGGCTACACCTTC.

The CDR3 here is CASSSYRGMEQFF. As DNA, the CDR3 is TGTGCCAGCAGCTCATACAGGGGTATGGAGCAGTTCTTC. The V call is TRBV7-8, the J call TRBJ2-1; TRBD1 matches at 7 bases. The V gene's germline CDR1 is SGHVS and CDR2 FQNEAQ. The CDR3 has 13 residues. J was trimmed by 10 bases and V by 4 bases; bases with no gene match: 7.

Only one count was recorded for this clonotype. The V call is TRBV11-2, the J call TRBJ2-1; possibly TRBD1 or TRBD2 for D (6 bases each). Germline V gives CDR1 SGHAT, CDR2 FQNNGV. The CDR3 consists of 19 residues. V lost 1 base, J lost 2 bases, and 21 bases lay in between. The CDR3 region has the DNA TGTGCCAGCAGCTTAGGGGACTGGACAGTCCCTCCACCCTACAATGAGCAGTTCTTC. As protein: CASSLGDWTVPPPYNEQFF.

This chain connects TRBV3-1 to TRBJ2-3, with D possibly TRBD2 on 5 matching bases. V gave up 4 bases and J gave up 0 bases, with 14 bases separating them. The germline V gene encodes CDR1 LGHDT and CDR2 YNNKEL (reference sequence). This CDR3 comprises 16 residues. The CDR3 region has the DNA TGTGCCAGCAGCCCTGAACATAGCGACAGCACAGATACGCAGTATTTT. It codes for CASSPEHSDSTDTQYF.

The chain couples TRBV9 to TRBJ2-5, with D perhaps TRBD2 (7 bases). CDR1 is SGDLS and CDR2 is YYNGEE in the germline V gene. Trimming took 0 bases from V and 1 from J, leaving 13 bases between them. CDR3 length equals 16 residues. Written as DNA, the CDR3 is TGTGCCAGCAGCGTAGGCTCCGGGGGGCCCCAAGAGACCCAGTACTTC. It yields the protein CASSVGSGGPQETQYF.

The chain carries TRBV7-9 and TRBJ1-2; 8 positions match TRBD1. CDR3 length: 16 residues. The V and J ends lost 5 bases and 3 bases, in that order; junction bases with no gene match: 11. Germline CDR1 SEHNR, CDR2 FQNEAQ (reference sequence). This CDR3 is CASSTTGTGNYYGYTF. The CDR3 DNA is TGTGCCAGCAGCACTACTGGGACAGGAAACTACTATGGCTACACCTTC.

This clonotype appeared a single time. CDR3 DNA: TGCAGTGCTAGAGAGGTCCTGAACACCGGGGAGCTGTTTTTT. Its translation: CSAREVLNTGELFF. The chain is built from TRBV20-1 and TRBJ2-2; D gene uncertain. CDR1 is DFQATT and CDR2 is SNEGSKA in the germline V gene (reference sequence). V lost 0 bases and J lost 1, with 6 bases in between. The CDR3 runs 14 residues.

The J gene is TRBJ2-5, the V gene TRBV9, with 9 bases aligning to TRBD2. Per the germline V gene, CDR1 is SGDLS and CDR2 is YYNGEE. V lost 4 bases to trimming and J lost 5 bases; unmatched junction nucleotides: 6. The CDR3 is 14 amino acids. The CDR3 DNA reads TGTGCCAGCAGCCTCGGCGGGGGGGTCGAGACCCAGTACTTC. Residues: CASSLGGGVETQYF. Full variable domain (rest looked up from reference TRBV9 and TRBJ2-5): DSGVTQTPKHLITATGQRVTLRCSPRSGDLSVYWYQQSLDQGLQFLIQYYNGEERAKGNILERFSAQQFPDLHSELNLSSLELGDSALYFCASSLGGGVETQYFGPGTRLLVL.

The genes are TRBV7-2 and TRBJ2-1; 8 nucleotides agree with TRBD1. Germline loops: CDR1 SGHTA, CDR2 FQGNSA. V lost 3 bases to trimming and J lost 5 bases; unmatched junction nucleotides: 6. CDR3 length: 15 amino acids. The CDR3 DNA reads as TGTGCCAGCAGCTTCGACAGGGGAAACCACAATGAGCAGTTCTTC. This gives the protein CASSFDRGNHNEQFF.

In this sample, this clonotype turned up once. The rearrangement joins TRBV12-3 or TRBV12-4 to TRBJ1-1; TRBD1 might be the D (6 bases). The V and J ends lost 6 bases and 6 bases respectively, with 17 bases between them. This CDR3 region has 14 residues. DNA for the CDR3: TGTGCCAGCAGAGGGGACACCTTTATCGCTGAAGCTTTCTTT. Protein product: CASRGDTFIAEAFF.

The chain uses TRBV11-2 and TRBJ2-4, with TRBD1 matching 7 bases. The CDR3 spans 13 residues. Germline-derived CDR1 and CDR2 are SGHAT and FQNNGV. V dropped 5 bases and J dropped 6; count of bases not matched to a gene: 4. The CDR3, as DNA: TGTGCCAGCAGCCTCCGACAGGGAAACATTCAGTACTTC. This codes for CASSLRQGNIQYF.

The rearrangement joins TRBV27 to TRBJ2-3; D gene uncertain. The CDR3 is 15 residues long. V was trimmed by 3 bases and J by 2 bases, leaving 12 bases between them. Germline CDR1 is MNHEY and CDR2 is SMNVEV (reference sequence). The CDR3 region is CASSFLAPITDTQYF. Here the CDR3 DNA reads TGTGCCAGCAGTTTCTTGGCTCCAATCACAGATACGCAGTATTTT.

This clonotype was found once. The chain carries TRBV29-1 and TRBJ2-7, with 10 bases aligning to TRBD1. The length of the CDR3 is 13 residues. Germline CDR1 and CDR2: SQVTM and ANQGSEA. J gave up 4 bases and V 6 bases, and 6 bases lay outside the gene matches. The chain's CDR3 is CSVGEDRGYEQYF. CDR3 DNA: TGCAGCGTGGGCGAGGACAGGGGGTACGAGCAGTACTTC.

The chain joins TRBV7-9 to TRBJ1-3, with 7 bases that match TRBD1. Germline V gene sequence: CDR1 SEHNR, CDR2 FQNEAQ (reference sequence). The trim removed 8 bases at V and 0 bases at J, leaving 4 bases unmatched. This CDR3 region has 14 residues. DNA of the CDR3: TGTGCCAGCCGGGACAGCTACTCTGGAAACACCATATATTTT. This encodes CASRDSYSGNTIYF.

A single count supports this clonotype. V and J are TRBV27 and TRBJ1-2, with no clear D. Per germline, CDR1 MNHEY and CDR2 SMNVEV (reference sequence). V dropped 2 bases and J dropped 4 bases, with 11 bases sitting between them. The CDR3 runs 14 residues. Here the CDR3 DNA reads TGTGCCAGCAGTTTAGGAAGCCTGGGCTATGGCTACACCTTC. Translating gives CASSLGSLGYGYTF.

The CDR3 region is CASSTRGRDQETQYF. CDR3 in DNA: TGTGCCAGCAGCACCAGGGGGAGGGACCAAGAGACCCAGTACTTC. V and J are TRBV7-9 and TRBJ2-5; D could derive from TRBD1 or TRBD2 (7 bases each). Germline CDR1 reads SEHNR; CDR2 reads FQNEAQ (reference sequence). This CDR3 region has 15 residues. The V end lost 5 bases, the J end lost 0 bases, and 13 bases lay between the germline ends.

V gene TRBV28 combines with J gene TRBJ2-3, with TRBD2 matching 12 bases. The V gene's germline CDR1 is MDHEN and CDR2 SYDVKM. CDR3 size: 20 residues. V was pared by 2 bases and J by 1 base, with 13 bases of the junction left unmatched. The DNA for the CDR3 is TGTGCCAGCAGTTTACCCTTGGTTGCTAGCGGGGGGGCCCGCACAGATACGCAGTATTTT. Its translation: CASSLPLVASGGARTDTQYF.

The CDR3 bases are TGCAGTGCTAATTACAGGGAAATTTCGGACTATGGCTACACCTTC. Protein sequence: CSANYREISDYGYTF. The chain joins TRBV20-1 to TRBJ1-2, with D perhaps matching TRBD1 (6 bases). Trimming took 4 bases from V and 3 from J, leaving 18 bases between them. The germline gives CDR1 DFQATT, CDR2 SNEGSKA (reference sequence). CDR3 length equals 15 residues.

The genes are TRBV4-2 and TRBJ2-7; weak D call: TRBD1 (5 bases). V was cut by 1 base and J by 4 bases, with 17 bases left in between. CDR3 length: 16 amino acids. Germline loops: CDR1 LGHNA, CDR2 YNFKEQ. CDR3 nucleotide sequence: TGTGCCAGCAGCCAAGGACAGTCCAGCCTCTATTACGAGCAGTACTTC. Residues: CASSQGQSSLYYEQYF.